Below, 26 T cell receptor beta chains from the same sample are listed, as sequenced in a study of T cell clusters in autoimmune cytopenias. TRB was amplified from approximately 230 ng of peripheral blood genomic DNA per sample. TRB rearrangements were amplified by touch-down multiplex PCR with mixed TRB-A/B primers. Each CDR3 protein gets one entry in TCRdb, which reprocessed the multiplex PCR reads and gives no DNA. The listing contains 7,500 to 8,000 distinct CDR3 sequences. This sample also belongs to another study, concerning T cell repertoires in aging, cancer and after chemotherapy.

The sample was peripheral blood. The receptors were sampled from a human donor with an autoimmune cytopenia or autoimmune hepatitis (not recorded which).

This clonotype is deemed medium-sized by its frequency. The rearrangement links TRBV10-3 to TRBJ2-7; TCRdb picks TRBD2, but there is no DNA to check that call. This CDR3 has 11 residues. Germline V gene sequence: CDR1 ENHRY, CDR2 SYGVKD. The CDR3 is CAISEGHEQYF.

J is TRBJ2-2 and V is TRBV20-1; TCRdb's D call of TRBD2 is untestable without DNA. Per germline, CDR1 DFQATT and CDR2 SNEGSKA (reference sequence). There are 15 residues in the CDR3. This CDR3 is CSARVEPGGTGELFF.

J is TRBJ1-5 and V is TRBV10-3; TCRdb gives TRBD1 as the D gene, but with no DNA this cannot be confirmed. The CDR3 spans 15 residues. Germline CDR1 reads ENHRY; CDR2 reads SYGVKD. The CDR3 here is CAIGAGQGFNQPQHF.

Considering frequency, this clonotype is medium-sized (0.01 to 0.1%). The chain carries TRBV6-5 and TRBJ2-7. Germline V lookup: CDR1 MNHEY, CDR2 SVGAGI. This CDR3 spans 12 amino acids. CDR3 sequence reads: CASSDRWTEQYF.

Measured by frequency, this clonotype is medium-sized. CDR3 region: CASSYRETGELFF. V usage is TRBV12-3 or TRBV12-4 and J usage is TRBJ2-2; TCRdb's D call, TRBD1, is unchecked because there is no DNA. The CDR3 spans 13 residues.

Considering frequency, this clonotype is large (0.1 to 1%). The V gene is TRBV12-3 or TRBV12-4, the J gene TRBJ2-1; TCRdb gives TRBD1 as the D gene, but with no DNA this cannot be confirmed. This CDR3 has 18 residues. The chain's CDR3 is CASSFGDRGGHGQDEQFF.

This clonotype ranks as medium-sized in terms of frequency. The chain uses TRBV6-5 and TRBJ2-3. The CDR3 contains 13 residues. CDR1 and CDR2 (germline): MNHEY, SVGAGI. CDR3 residues: CASSYGVRDTQYF.

The rearrangement links TRBV7-6 to TRBJ1-5. CDR1 and CDR2 (germline): SGHVS, FNYEAQ. The CDR3 contains 16 residues. The CDR3 sequence is CASSLDVGWGNQPQHF. Looking up the rest from reference TRBV7-6 and TRBJ1-5 gives the full variable domain: GAGVSQSPRYKVTKRGQDVALRCDPISGHVSLYWYRQALGQGPEFLTYFNYEAQQDKSGLPNDRFSAERPEGSISTLTIQRTEQRDSAMYRCASSLDVGWGNQPQHFGDGTRLSIL.

The chain carries TRBV27 and TRBJ2-7; checking the TCRdb D call of TRBD2 is not possible without DNA. The CDR3 is 16 residues long. In germline, CDR1 is MNHEY, CDR2 SMNVEV (reference sequence). The CDR3 here is CASRRTPGLAGNEQYF.

The chain employs TRBV15 and TRBJ1-3. CDR3 length: 16 amino acids. Germline loops: CDR1 LNHNV, CDR2 YYDKDF (reference sequence). This CDR3 reads CATSRDRGVSGNTIYF.

This chain uses TRBV12-3 or TRBV12-4 with TRBJ1-1; no DNA is available, so the TRBD1 call from TCRdb remains unchecked. The length of the CDR3 is 13 residues. This chain's CDR3 is CASSSQRGTEAFF.

The chain combines TRBV6-5 with TRBJ2-5. This CDR3 region has 12 residues. Germline values: CDR1 MNHEY, CDR2 SVGAGI. CDR3 amino acids: CAISEWGETQYF.

The chain uses TRBV20-1 and TRBJ2-7; the TRBD2 assignment by TCRdb is unverifiable without DNA. This CDR3 is 17 amino acids long. Germline CDR1 DFQATT, CDR2 SNEGSKA (reference sequence). The CDR3: CSARSRGLAPLSYEQYF.

The J gene is TRBJ1-2, the V gene TRBV12-3 or TRBV12-4; TCRdb calls TRBD1, which cannot be checked without DNA. The CDR3 extends over 14 amino acids. The CDR3 loop reads CASSQGQRARGYTF.

This chain joins TRBV6-1 and TRBJ2-1; checking the TCRdb D call of TRBD1 is not possible without DNA. The CDR3 sequence is 15 residues long. Germline V lookup: CDR1 MNHNS, CDR2 SASEGT. The CDR3 sequence: CASFRTGGNRNEQFF.

The chain is built from TRBV5-6 and TRBJ1-2; TCRdb designates TRBD1, a call that cannot be tested without DNA. This CDR3 is 15 amino acids long. From germline, CDR1 is SGHDT and CDR2 YYEEEE. The CDR3 sequence is CASSLPGTTGYGYTF.

CDR3 loop: CAISGTNLGNGYTF. The J gene is TRBJ1-2, the V gene TRBV10-3. Germline values: CDR1 ENHRY, CDR2 SYGVKD. The CDR3 contains 14 residues.

The genes are TRBV6-5 and TRBJ2-7; TCRdb names TRBD1, which stays unverified in the absence of DNA. This CDR3 comprises 13 residues. Germline V gene data show CDR1 as MNHEY and CDR2 as SVGAGI. The CDR3 loop reads CASSSGQNYEQYF.

The chain uses TRBV12-3 or TRBV12-4 and TRBJ2-7; the D call of TRBD1 rests on TCRdb alone, since no DNA is present to check it. The CDR3 totals 17 residues. This chain's CDR3 is CASSSRVLRGEFYEQYF.

This sequence joins TRBV19 and TRBJ1-1. The CDR3 spans 15 residues. CDR1 is LNHDA, CDR2 SQIVND, per germline (reference sequence). CDR3 protein: CASSIKVGLNTEAFF.

The J gene is TRBJ2-7, the V gene TRBV6-5; TCRdb calls TRBD1, which cannot be checked without DNA. CDR3 length: 15 amino acids. Germline CDR1 reads MNHEY; CDR2 reads SVGAGI. CDR3 residues: CASTTGRGASYEQYF.

V is TRBV7-3 and J is TRBJ2-7; TCRdb's D gene call, TRBD1, goes unchecked for lack of DNA. CDR1 SGHTA and CDR2 FQGTGA come from the germline V gene. The CDR3 has 14 amino acids. This CDR3 is CASSSRQGNYEQYF.

By frequency, this clonotype registers medium-sized. This chain links TRBV18 with TRBJ1-1; lacking DNA, the TRBD1 call made by TCRdb goes unchecked. CDR3 length: 12 residues. Germline CDR1 reads KGHSH; CDR2 reads LQKENI. CDR3 sequence reads: CASSPPQGAAFF.

The gene calls are TRBV20-1 and TRBJ2-3; TCRdb names TRBD1, which stays unverified in the absence of DNA. The CDR3 is 14 amino acids. CDR1 is DFQATT and CDR2 is SNEGSKA in the germline V gene (reference sequence). CDR3: CSAIDRASTDTQYF.

This clonotype ranks as medium-sized in terms of frequency. This CDR3 is CASSWTGTGELFF. The chain links TRBV7-6 to TRBJ2-2. CDR3 length equals 13 residues. The germline CDR1 and CDR2 sequences are SGHVS and FNYEAQ.

This clonotype ranks as medium-sized in terms of frequency. The chain couples TRBV29-1 to TRBJ2-3; checking the TCRdb D call of TRBD2 is not possible without DNA. CDR1 is SQVTM and CDR2 is ANQGSEA in the germline V gene. This CDR3 is built from 19 residues. CDR3 amino acids: CSALPYLTTSGVGVDTQYF.